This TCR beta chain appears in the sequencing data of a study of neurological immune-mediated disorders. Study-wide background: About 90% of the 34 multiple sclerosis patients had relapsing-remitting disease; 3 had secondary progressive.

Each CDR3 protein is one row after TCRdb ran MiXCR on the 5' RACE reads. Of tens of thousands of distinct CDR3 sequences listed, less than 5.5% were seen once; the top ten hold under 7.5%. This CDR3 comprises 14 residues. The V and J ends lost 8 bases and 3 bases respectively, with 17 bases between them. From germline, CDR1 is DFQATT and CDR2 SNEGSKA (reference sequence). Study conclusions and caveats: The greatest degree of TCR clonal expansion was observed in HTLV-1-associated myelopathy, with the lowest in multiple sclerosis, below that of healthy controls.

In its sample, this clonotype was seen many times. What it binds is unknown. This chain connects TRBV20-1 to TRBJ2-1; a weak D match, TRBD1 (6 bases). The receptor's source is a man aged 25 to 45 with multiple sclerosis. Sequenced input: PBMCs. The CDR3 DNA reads TGCAGTACACCTCTACAGGGCCACTACAATGAGCAGTTCTTC. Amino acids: CSTPLQGHYNEQFF.